The rows below give T cell receptor beta chains drawn from one sample of a study of blood T cell repertoires in COVID-19. This table comes from immunoSEQ multiplex PCR, and its TCRdb copy is limited to in-frame clones, with some not included. The sample has tens of thousands of clones, over 65% seen once. The sample taken for sequencing was peripheral blood. All receptors derive from a woman aged 70-85 years with acute or convalescent COVID-19. Both conserved end residues are part of each CDR3. D genes are given only for firm matches. Clone size is not always given. Where it is, it says once, few, many or a class for expanded clones.

V	D	J	length	size	CDR3	DNA
TRBV28	TRBD1	TRBJ2-1	16	-	CASSFGGDRGVDEQFF	TGTGCCAGCAGTTTTGGGGGGGACAGGGGAGTGGATGAGCAGTTCTTC
TRBV27	TRBD2	TRBJ2-1	18	-	CASSLGGEGWGSYNEQFF	TGTGCCAGCAGTTTAGGGGGGGAAGGCTGGGGGTCCTACAATGAGCAGTTCTTC
TRBV29-1	-	TRBJ2-6	14	once	CSVESGSGANVLTF	TGCAGCGTTGAATCAGGCTCTGGGGCCAACGTCCTGACTTTC
TRBV25-1	TRBD1	TRBJ2-5	16	-	CASSEYEGANSETQYF	TGTGCCAGCAGTGAATATGAGGGGGCCAATTCGGAGACCCAGTACTTC
TRBV29-1	-	TRBJ1-2	12	-	CSGEGRGYGYTF	TGCAGCGGTGAAGGGCGCGGTTATGGCTACACCTTC
TRBV18	TRBD1	TRBJ1-1	12	-	CASGRGYTEAFF	TGTGCCAGCGGCAGGGGGTACACTGAAGCTTTCTTT
TRBV7-3	-	TRBJ2-1	13	-	CASSGDFYNEQFF	TGTGCCAGCAGCGGGGACTTTTACAATGAGCAGTTCTTC
TRBV6-4	-	TRBJ2-3	13	-	CASRGTGADTQYF	TGTGCCAGCAGAGGGACTGGCGCAGATACGCAGTATTTT
TRBV5-4	TRBD2	TRBJ2-5	13	-	CASTRGRGETQYF	TGTGCCAGCACCCGCGGGCGGGGGGAGACCCAGTACTTC
TRBV28	-	TRBJ2-2	16	-	CASTNLGGAGTGELFF	TGTGCCAGCACCAACTTGGGGGGGGCGGGCACCGGGGAGCTGTTTTTT
TRBV28	-	TRBJ1-2	12	-	CASSARVGGYTF	TGTGCCAGCAGTGCTCGGGTCGGTGGCTACACCTTC
TRBV6-5	-	TRBJ1-3	15	-	CASSYGQDSGNTIYF	TGTGCCAGCAGTTACGGGCAGGACTCTGGAAACACCATATATTTT
TRBV28	-	TRBJ2-2	11	-	CAMGEAGELFF	TGTGCCATGGGGGAGGCCGGGGAGCTGTTTTTT
TRBV10-1	-	TRBJ1-6	13	-	CASSLRDNSPLHF	TGCGCCAGCAGTTTACGGGATAATTCACCCCTCCACTTT
TRBV30	TRBD2	TRBJ2-7	14	-	CAWSSAGGIYEQYF	TGTGCCTGGAGTTCGGCGGGAGGTATTTACGAGCAGTACTTC
TRBV29-1	-	TRBJ2-3	12	-	CSVVEDTDTQYF	TGCAGCGTTGTTGAGGACACAGATACGCAGTATTTT
TRBV7-2	-	TRBJ2-7	14	-	CASSAGGTSYEQYF	TGTGCCAGCAGCGCGGGCGGCACCTCCTACGAGCAGTACTTC
TRBV29-1	TRBD2	TRBJ2-1	14	once	CSVNKAGGPNEQFF	TGCAGCGTTAACAAAGCGGGAGGCCCGAATGAGCAGTTCTTC
TRBV6-5	-	TRBJ2-1	14	-	CASAGASGYNEQFF	TGTGCCAGCGCGGGGGCTTCGGGTTACAATGAGCAGTTCTTC
TRBV27	TRBD1	TRBJ1-1	13	-	CASSFNRGTEAFF	TGTGCCAGCAGTTTTAACAGGGGCACTGAAGCTTTCTTT
TRBV6-5	-	TRBJ1-2	12	-	CASISVNYGYTF	TGTGCCAGCATATCAGTTAACTATGGCTACACCTTC
TRBV21-1	-	TRBJ1-2	16	-	CASSKTCLGGDYGYTF	TGTGCCAGCAGCAAAACTTGTCTAGGGGGTGACTATGGCTACACCTTC
TRBV5-1	-	TRBJ2-2	13	-	CASSLVVTGELFF	TGCGCCAGCAGCTTGGTAGTCACCGGGGAGCTGTTTTTT
TRBV9	TRBD2	TRBJ2-4	17	-	CASSVGLAGGPTDIQYF	TGTGCCAGCAGCGTAGGACTAGCGGGAGGGCCCACCGACATTCAGTACTTC
TRBV7-9	TRBD1	TRBJ2-2	14	-	CASSPQGDTGELFF	TGTGCCAGCAGCCCCCAGGGGGACACCGGGGAGCTGTTTTTT
TRBV5-1	TRBD1	TRBJ2-5	16	-	CASSLETGQGLETQYF	TGCGCCAGCAGCTTGGAAACGGGACAGGGTTTAGAGACCCAGTACTTC
TRBV29-1	TRBD1	TRBJ2-1	14	-	CSAGTGTGGNEQFF	TGCAGCGCCGGAACCGGGACAGGGGGCAATGAGCAGTTCTTC
TRBV27	-	TRBJ1-2	13	-	CASSLEGVRGYTF	TGTGCCAGCAGTTTAGAGGGGGTCCGGGGCTACACCTTC
TRBV3-1/TRBV3-2	TRBD1	TRBJ1-4	17	-	CASSPNTGTGQNEKLFF	TGTGCCAGCAGCCCTAATACCGGGACAGGGCAAAATGAAAAACTGTTTTTT
TRBV11-2	TRBD2	TRBJ2-1	15	-	CASSLGTSGSNEQFF	TGTGCCAGCAGCCTGGGGACTAGCGGGAGCAATGAGCAGTTCTTC
TRBV3-1/TRBV3-2	TRBD2	TRBJ2-1	16	-	CASSPPGVAGYNEQFF	TGTGCCAGCAGCCCACCCGGGGTAGCGGGGTACAATGAGCAGTTCTTC
TRBV7-9	-	TRBJ1-4	16	-	CASSRTEGIGNEKLFF	TGTGCCAGCAGCCGGACAGAGGGTATAGGTAATGAAAAACTGTTTTTT
TRBV5-6	-	TRBJ2-5	16	-	CASSLGGTGGRETQYF	TGTGCCAGCAGCCTCGGGGGGACAGGTGGTAGGGAGACCCAGTACTTC